This T cell receptor beta chain appears in the sequencing data of a study of blood T cell repertoires in COVID-19. Across the whole study: COVID-19 samples, acute and convalescent, were from the United States, Italy and Spain. The cDNA or gDNA used as material had been derived from T cells, B-cell-depleted T cells, or PBMCs.

As originally analysed: Counts of nucleated cells, estimated from reference gene primer amplification, were obtained. Measured with immunoSEQ multiplex PCR; TCRdb has only the in-frame clones, and not every one. D and trimming come from the DNA, and the V and J calls and clone size come from that table. The sample shows 200,000 to 250,000 clones, 86% of them seen only once. Sequences were obtained from peripheral blood. This TCR derives from a man in his thirties or forties who had recovered from COVID-19.

The CDR3 sequence is CASSSQGGDQPQHF. Here the CDR3 DNA reads TGTGCCAGCAGTTCACAGGGTGGGGATCAGCCCCAGCATTTT. The V call is TRBV27, the J call TRBJ1-5; D may be TRBD1 (6 bases). Germline V gene data show CDR1 as MNHEY and CDR2 as SMNVEV (reference sequence). This CDR3 spans 14 amino acids. V was shortened by 4 bases and J by 5 bases, with 12 bases between the two germline ends.